This T cell receptor beta chain was obtained from a study of T cell repertoires in cytomegalovirus infection. Study in general: It can be stated that public TCR beta signatures indicated CMV infection as well as a matching HLA type. Findings and limits, study-wide: Adding up the frequency of public TCR beta families identified people who carried CMV plus the relevant HLA.

The germline gives CDR1 MNHNS, CDR2 SASEGT. The CDR3 is 14 amino acids. V trimming: 6 bases; J trimming: 6 bases; junction bases outside the gene matches: 9. This clonotype occurred a few times. Antigen specificity is unknown. TCRdb redid the calling of the reads with MiXCR, one entry per CDR3 protein. The sample records roughly 500,000 distinct CDR3 sequences, about 11% being singletons. This TCR derives from a human donor in good health (CMV status not recorded). Some clones in this sample may be carry-over from other donors' samples. The chain joins TRBV6-1 to TRBJ1-2; TRBD1 aligns across 8 bases. The sample was PBMCs. The CDR3 bases are TGTGCCAGCAGGCGGACAGGGACTTCGCATGGCTACACCTTC. Its protein is CASRRTGTSHGYTF.